These T cell receptor beta chains were read from a single sample in a study of regulatory T cells in long-lasting Graves disease. TCRdb recomputed calls from the multiplex PCR reads with MiXCR, one row per CDR3 protein. The sample has about 420,000 distinct CDR3 sequences; about 17% are singletons. This sample also appeared in a second study, on T cells in Graves' hyperthyroidism and ophthalmopathy.

Here the sequenced sample was peripheral blood mononuclear cells (PBMCs), taken at new diagnosis, from a patient treated with antithyroid drugs. The receptors were sampled from a woman under 30 with Graves disease. Each CDR3 is given with its conserved first and last residue. The order of the fields is V gene, J gene, clone size, D gene, CDR3 protein, CDR3 DNA. A D gene is named only where the DNA matches it firmly. Clone size appears in some rows only: once, few, many, or a class for an expanded clone.

TRBV27	TRBJ1-4	few	-	CASSSNAGAINEKLFF	TGTGCCAGCAGTTCAAACGCAGGGGCGATTAATGAAAAACTGTTTTTT
TRBV6-1	TRBJ2-4	many	TRBD1	CASSRDSSIDKNIQYF	TGTGCCAGCAGTCGGGACAGTTCCATCGACAAAAACATTCAGTACTTC
TRBV18	TRBJ2-7	many	-	CASSPNPYEQYF	TGTGCCAGCAGCCCCAACCCCTACGAGCAGTACTTC
TRBV6-1	TRBJ2-3	-	-	CASSLQEGTDTQCF	TGTGCCAGCAGCCTTCAGGAAGGTACAGATACGCAGTGTTTT
TRBV12-3/TRBV12-4	TRBJ1-3	many	-	CASELGGFGNTIYF	TGTGCCAGCGAATTGGGGGGATTTGGAAACACCATATATTTT
TRBV3-1	TRBJ1-2	many	-	CASSDRIYGYTF	TGTGCCAGCAGCGACCGGATCTATGGCTACACCTTC
TRBV5-6	TRBJ2-1	-	TRBD2	CASSRGLAGNNEQFF	TGTGCCAGCAGTCGCGGACTAGCGGGCAACAATGAGCAGTTCTTC
TRBV20-1	TRBJ1-6	many	-	CSAELGYSPLHF	TGCAGTGCGGAATTAGGGTATTCACCCCTCCACTTT
TRBV24-1	TRBJ2-1	-	-	CATSGPGKRNEQFF	TGTGCCACCAGTGGCCCGGGAAAACGGAATGAGCAGTTCTTC
TRBV5-1	TRBJ2-7	few	TRBD2	CASRQGLAVSYEQYF	TGCGCCAGCAGACAAGGACTAGCGGTTTCCTACGAGCAGTACTTC
TRBV20-1	TRBJ2-5	few	-	CSASDGTQYF	TGCAGTGCTAGCGACGGGACCCAGTACTTC
TRBV11-3	TRBJ2-2	-	-	CASSQEVGELFF	TGTGCCAGCAGTCAAGAGGTTGGGGAGCTGTTTTTT
TRBV6-2/TRBV6-3	TRBJ1-4	-	TRBD1	CASTQGGRGEKLFF	TGTGCTAGCACCCAAGGGGGCCGGGGGGAAAAACTGTTTTTT
TRBV29-1	TRBJ2-7	many	-	CSVELTEPYEQYF	TGCAGCGTTGAACTGACAGAACCCTACGAGCAGTACTTC
TRBV5-1	TRBJ1-5	-	-	CASSLAGQYNQPQHF	TGCGCCAGCAGCTTGGCCGGGCAGTACAATCAGCCCCAGCATTTT
TRBV10-1	TRBJ2-3	few	TRBD2	CASKPSGTTDTQYF	TGCGCCAGCAAACCTAGCGGAACCACAGATACGCAGTATTTT
TRBV6-4	TRBJ2-3	-	TRBD2	CASSYPYGGKKDTQYF	TGTGCCAGCAGTTACCCCTACGGGGGGAAGAAAGATACGCAGTATTTT
TRBV5-8	TRBJ2-2	-	TRBD2	CASRRIAGGPVVPGELFF	TGTGCCAGCAGGAGGATAGCGGGAGGGCCGGTCGTACCCGGGGAGCTGTTTTTT
TRBV5-8	TRBJ2-5	few	-	CASSPHGLAKETQYF	TGTGCCAGCAGTCCTCACGGGCTAGCGAAAGAGACCCAGTACTTC
TRBV11-2	TRBJ2-1	many	TRBD2	CASSFNRLAGDYNEQFF	TGTGCCAGCAGCTTCAACCGACTAGCGGGAGATTACAATGAGCAGTTCTTC
TRBV5-1	TRBJ2-7	many	TRBD1	CASSIGTASRTEQYF	TGCGCCAGCAGCATCGGGACAGCAAGCCGGACCGAGCAGTACTTC
TRBV20-1	TRBJ1-4	many	-	CSASKGRTNEKLFF	TGCAGTGCTTCAAAGGGACGGACTAATGAAAAACTGTTTTTT
TRBV18	TRBJ1-1	few	-	CASSPTATGTEAFF	TGTGCCAGCTCACCTACCGCTACAGGGACTGAAGCTTTCTTT
TRBV5-5	TRBJ2-3	-	TRBD2	CASSITSGSTDTRYF	TGTGCCAGCAGCATTACTAGCGGGAGTACAGATACGCGGTATTTT